This TCR beta chain was obtained from a study of early T cells in non-severe SARS-CoV-2 infection. Study observations and caveats: Private and CD4 specificities were missed by VDJdb matching, which favored anti-spike CD8 responses.

The ends were cut back, 7 bases at V and 0 bases at J, with 10 bases in the middle. This CDR3 has 14 amino acids. Note on this clonotype: Its target is unknown.

Attachment of unique molecular identifiers was made to individual cDNA molecules. TCRdb reprocessed the 5' RACE reads with MiXCR, giving one entry per CDR3 protein. The sample carries tens of thousands of distinct CDR3 sequences, about 5.9% recorded once. The sequence came from an adult who was a healthcare worker with PCR-confirmed SARS-CoV-2 infection or an uninfected control (not recorded which). The material sequenced was whole blood. The chain is built from TRBV12-3 or TRBV12-4 and TRBJ1-3; D unclear. CDR3 region: CASNDINSGNTIYF. The CDR3 bases are TGTGCCAGCAACGACATCAACTCTGGAAACACCATATATTTT.